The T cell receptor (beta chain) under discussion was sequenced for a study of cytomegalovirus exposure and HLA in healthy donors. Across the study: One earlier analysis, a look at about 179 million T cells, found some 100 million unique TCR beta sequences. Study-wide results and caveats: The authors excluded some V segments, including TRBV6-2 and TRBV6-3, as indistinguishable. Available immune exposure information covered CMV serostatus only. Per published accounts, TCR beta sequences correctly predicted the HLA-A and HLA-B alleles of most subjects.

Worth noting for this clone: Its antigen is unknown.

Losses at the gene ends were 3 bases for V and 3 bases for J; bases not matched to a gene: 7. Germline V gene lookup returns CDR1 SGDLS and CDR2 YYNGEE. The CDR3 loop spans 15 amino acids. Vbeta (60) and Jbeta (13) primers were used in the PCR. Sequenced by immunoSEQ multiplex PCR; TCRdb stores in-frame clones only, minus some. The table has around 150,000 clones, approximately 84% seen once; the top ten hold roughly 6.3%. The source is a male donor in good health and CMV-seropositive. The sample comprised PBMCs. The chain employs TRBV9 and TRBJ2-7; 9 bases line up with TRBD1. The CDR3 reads CASSARDRDLYEQYF. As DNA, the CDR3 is TGTGCCAGCAGCGCGCGGGACAGGGACCTCTACGAGCAGTACTTC.